Reported below is one TCR beta chain. The antigen is undetermined. Vbeta (60) and Jbeta (13) primers were used in the PCR. TCRdb's copy holds only in-frame clones and misses some; the assay was immunoSEQ multiplex PCR. The sample lists roughly 130,000 clones, around 79% occurring once. Trimming stripped 2 bases from V and 9 bases from J, with 17 bases between. This CDR3 has 15 residues. Germline V CDR1 and CDR2: LGHNT, FRNRAP. These data are taken from a study of cytomegalovirus exposure and HLA in healthy donors. Study-level results: Common viral pathogens were later found to be apparently linked to several of the most significant clusters. The study found most TCR sequences rare, yet found some public TCRs in many donors. For TCR beta chains, V- and J-gene trimming was later linked to a missense DCLRE1C variant. Later work found that TCR association rates differed between HLA loci; DRB1 had the most and HLA-C the fewest.

The receptor comes from a female donor in good health and CMV-seronegative. Sequenced input: PBMCs. The chain joins TRBV12-5 to TRBJ2-1; D remains unclear. CDR3 coding DNA: TGTGCTAGTGGTTTGTCCCTCCCCTCTCCCGGTGAGCAGTTCTTC. It codes for CASGLSLPSPGEQFF.